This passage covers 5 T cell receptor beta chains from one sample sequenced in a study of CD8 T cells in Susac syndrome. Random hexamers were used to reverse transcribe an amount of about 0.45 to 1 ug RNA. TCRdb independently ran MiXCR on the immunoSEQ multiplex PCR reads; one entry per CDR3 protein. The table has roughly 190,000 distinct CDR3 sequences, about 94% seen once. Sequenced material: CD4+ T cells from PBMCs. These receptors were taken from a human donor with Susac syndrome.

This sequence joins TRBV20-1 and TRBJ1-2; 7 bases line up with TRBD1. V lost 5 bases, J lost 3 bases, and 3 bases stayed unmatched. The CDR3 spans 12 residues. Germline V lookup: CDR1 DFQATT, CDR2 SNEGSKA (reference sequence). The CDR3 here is CSAGTAYYGYTF. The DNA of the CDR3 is TGCAGTGCTGGGACAGCATACTATGGCTACACCTTC.

The CDR3, as DNA: TGTGCCAGCAGCACATCGGGGGGCGCCCTTGGCGAGCAGTACTTC. It specifies CASSTSGGALGEQYF. V usage is TRBV27 and J usage is TRBJ2-7, with a possible D match to TRBD2 (7 bases). The CDR3 has 15 residues. Germline-derived CDR1 and CDR2 are MNHEY and SMNVEV (reference sequence). V lost 6 bases to trimming and J lost 6 bases, with 21 bases between them.

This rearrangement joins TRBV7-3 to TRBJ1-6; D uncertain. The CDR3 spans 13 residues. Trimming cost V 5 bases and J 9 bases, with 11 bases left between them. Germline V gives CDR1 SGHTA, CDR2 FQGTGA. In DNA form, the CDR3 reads TGTGCCAGCAGCCGAGGGCGGGGTTCACCCCTCCACTTT. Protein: CASSRGRGSPLHF.

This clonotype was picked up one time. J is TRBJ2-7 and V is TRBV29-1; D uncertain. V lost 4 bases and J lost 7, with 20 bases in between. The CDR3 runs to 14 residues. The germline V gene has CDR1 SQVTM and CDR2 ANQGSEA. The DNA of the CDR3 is TGCAGCGTTGCTACGCGCCTCGCTATAAGGGAGCAGTACTTC. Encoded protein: CSVATRLAIREQYF.

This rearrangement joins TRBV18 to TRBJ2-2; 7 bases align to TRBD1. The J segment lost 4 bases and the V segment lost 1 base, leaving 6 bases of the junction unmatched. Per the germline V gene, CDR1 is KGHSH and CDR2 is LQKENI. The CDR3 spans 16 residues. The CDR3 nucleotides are TGTGCCAGCTCACCACGAGGGACAGCAGGCACCGGGGAGCTGTTTTTT. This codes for CASSPRGTAGTGELFF.